Given below is one T cell receptor (gamma chain) in context. The clone's antigen remains unknown. Per-nucleotide qualities are absent, and no much larger clonotype sits a single base away. Libraries were constructed by multiplex PCR. The data were produced on an Ion Torrent PGM. TRG repertoires were amplified from 150 to 200 ng of biopsy DNA using the LymphoTrack kit, whose primers carry Illumina adapters. After purification with AMPure XP beads and quantification on a 2100 Bioanalyzer, the TRG amplicons were pooled in equimolar amounts. TRG libraries were sequenced on an Ion PGM instrument. The published analysis was carried out like this. FastX discarded any read in which over 10% of nucleotides had a quality score below the third quartile for that patient. IMGT/HighV-QUEST was used to align reads in order to assign V, D and J genes, locate CDR3 regions and judge functionality. Sequences were converted to amino acids, and every sequence predicted to be non-functional was removed. The CDR3s were broken into kmers both with and without positional annotation, PCA was run on the kmer frequencies, and the samples were clustered using every one of the 1023 combinations of PCs 1-10. Leave-one-out cross-validation was used to validate the classification, with parameters re-optimised on the remaining samples in each round. Shannon diversity was calculated using the vegan R package from repeated random subsamples equal to the lowest read count. TCRdb reprocessed the public reads with the caller CATT; rows with the same DNA were merged afterwards. The V and J calls reflect TCRdb's pipeline rather than the authors' work. This sample comprises 850 to 900 gamma-chain clones, approximately 50% of them detected only once. Approximately 11% of the sample rests with the top ten.

This record belongs to a study of intestinal T cells in coeliac disease (dated by TCRdb to about 2020). Study-wide context: In the TRG cohort, coeliac patients were much younger than controls, with a mean age of 16.0 years compared with about 55 years. The TCR-delta (TRD) cohort included duodenal biopsies from approximately 11 coeliac disease patients and approximately 11 non-coeliac controls. A second, larger TCR-gamma (TRG) cohort included duodenal biopsies from 30 to 35 coeliac disease patients and more than 20 non-coeliac controls.

What the study reported, not specific to this receptor: FFPE-derived DNA was found to be relatively degraded, and loss of a proportion of TCR sequences in each sample was likely caused by this degradation. TRD kmer-based clustering correctly classified all 20 or so biopsies in training, with a reported leave-one-out accuracy of about 91%. Age was significantly different between the coeliac and control groups, but splitting the analysis by age did not give a significant classification. Repeated CDR3 amino acid sequences could not be distinguished from PCR duplicates in the analysis. Of around 54 biopsies, around 50 (approximately 94%) were correctly classified by TRG clustering, which had a reported leave-one-out accuracy of about 90%.

Genomic DNA was extracted with the QIAamp DNA FFPE tissue kit from ten 5-um FFPE scrolls per case. To test whether coeliac disease can be classified from the TCR repertoire, the study used fully anonymised formalin-fixed paraffin-embedded duodenal biopsies that were not needed for diagnosis. The sequence was collected from a human donor with celiac disease. The sequencing input was a duodenal biopsy.

The CDR3 region: CAAWKTIRKLF. The sequence in DNA is TGTGCTGCGTGGAAAACAATAAGAAAACTCTTT. This receptor chain uses TRGV10 and TRGJ1 or TRGJ2. TRGV10 is known as an ORF, though its function is uncertain. Compared with germline, V lacks 8 bases and J lacks 13 bases; bases without a gene match: 12. CDR3 length: 11 amino acids, cysteine to phenylalanine. The DNA shown is the 33-base CDR3, in frame from base 1.